This TCR beta chain stems from a study of T cells expressing NK-cell markers (dated by TCRdb to the early 2020s). With regard to the full study: Roughly 8 donors provided sorted CD3+CD56+NKG2C+, CD3+CD56+NKG2C- and CD3+CD56-NKG2C+ T-cell subsets, whose TCR beta-chain repertoires were profiled. All eight donors whose samples were sequenced were randomly selected healthy volunteers, three of them men and five women. Among the eight sequenced donors, seven were HCMV-seropositive and one was HCMV-seronegative. Sequencing of the libraries produced 2 x 150 bp reads on Illumina HiSeq 2000/2500, MiSeq or NextSeq. Results and caveats for the whole study, not just this receptor: Whether the expanded NKG2C-expressing T cell clones were specific for HCMV antigens remained unclear. Those dominant clonotypes were again the most abundant among CD3+CD56-NKG2C+ cells in a handful of donors, at roughly 28.3-60.1%. In a handful of donors, the dominant CD3+CD56+NKG2C+ clonotypes were among the top 10 CD8+ clonotypes and accounted for about 1.0-8% of CD8+ T cells.

The sequencer was an Illumina HiSeq 2000. 5'RACE template switching, by which a universal primer site and unique molecular identifiers were added, was used to make TCR beta cDNA libraries. Priming for cDNA synthesis came from the TCR beta constant segment, and two successive PCR amplification steps followed. Per the authors' processing: MIGEC handled demultiplexing of the reads and grouping by UMI, while MiTCR was used to assemble and quantify clonotypes. To exclude erroneous sequences, only TCR cDNA sequences supported by at least two reads were retained. The tcR package was used for downstream repertoire analysis, with clonotypes matched between fractions based on CDR3 nucleotide sequence plus V segment. VDJmatch was used to annotate antigen specificity against VDJdb, with one amino acid substitution allowed in CDR3. Following reprocessing of the reads by TCRdb, the data hold one row per CDR3 protein sequence and no DNA is available. Clone size and V and J calls follow TCRdb, not the original study. For this sample, the table gives about 550,000 distinct CDR3 sequences. In total, the top ten clones hold roughly 3.5% of the sample.

HCMV serostatus was determined by detecting HCMV-specific IgG in serum with a commercial ELISA kit. Peripheral blood mononuclear cells were isolated from blood by Ficoll density gradient centrifugation. The germline V gene gives CDR1 as SGHDN and CDR2 as FVKESK. The CDR3 holds 13 amino acids from the cysteine to the phenylalanine. Only the protein is on record. With respect to this clonotype: This clone's antigen is unknown.

Sequenced: blood T cells: a sorted CD56 or NKG2C T cell subset, CD4+ or CD8+ T cells, or bulk PBMC T cells (not recorded which). This receptor chain uses TRBV14 and TRBJ1-2. This TCR was recovered from a man aged 18 to 29 in good health. Donor details come from another sample of the same person, matched by shared clones. The CDR3 protein is CASSQDRSRGYTF.